The rows below give T cell receptor beta chains drawn from one sample of a study of T cells in Graves' hyperthyroidism and ophthalmopathy. MiXCR, run by TCRdb on the multiplex PCR reads, gives a single entry per CDR3 protein. Here the sample spans a few hundred thousand distinct CDR3 sequences, about a sixth being singletons. Sequences were obtained from blood. All receptors derive from a man aged 40-50 years with Graves' hyperthyroidism. Both conserved end residues are part of each CDR3. A D gene is named only where the DNA matches it firmly. Not all rows give a size; the values are once, few, many and, for expanded clones, a class.

>TRBJ1-1|TRBD1|TRBV30|many
TGTGCCTGGAGTTCAGGTAGGAAGGGGGCTCCCGCGTTCACTGAAGCTTTCTTT
CAWSSGRKGAPAFTEAFF
>TRBJ2-7|.|TRBV7-2|.
TGTGCCAGCAGCCAGGGGAGGTTGTACGAGCAGTACTTC
CASSQGRLYEQYF
>TRBJ1-1|.|TRBV7-2|many
TGTGCCAGCAGCTCCAGGAGGGTAGGGTTGAACACTGAAGCTTTCTTT
CASSSRRVGLNTEAFF
>TRBJ2-7|TRBD2|TRBV11-2|many
TGTGCCAGCAGCCCGGGGGGTCCTCTGCAGTACTTC
CASSPGGPLQYF
>TRBJ2-3|.|TRBV5-4|.
TGTGCCAGCAGCACGAACAGGAACACAGATACGCAGTATTTT
CASSTNRNTDTQYF
>TRBJ1-2|TRBD1|TRBV7-2|many
TGTGCCAGCAGCAGCAGGACAGGGGTAGGAGGCTACACCTTC
CASSSRTGVGGYTF
>TRBJ2-1|.|TRBV7-2|many
TGTGCCAGCAGCTTAGCCCCTGGAGGCAATGAGCAGTTCTTC
CASSLAPGGNEQFF
>TRBJ1-4|.|TRBV30|many
TGTGCCTGGAGGGACGTTTCGGCTAATGAAAAACTGTTTTTT
CAWRDVSANEKLFF
>TRBJ2-1|.|TRBV11-2|many
TGTGCCAGCAGCTTAGGAGGGCGTGATGAGCAGTTCTTC
CASSLGGRDEQFF
>TRBJ1-1|TRBD1|TRBV5-1|many
TGCGCCAGCAGCTTGGCACAGGGGGGACGGGCTGAAGCTTTCTTT
CASSLAQGGRAEAFF
>TRBJ2-1|.|TRBV7-8|many
TGTGCCAGCAGCTTAGCCCAGACAGGTCATAGCTCCTACAATGAGCAGTTCTTC
CASSLAQTGHSSYNEQFF
>TRBJ1-5|.|TRBV24-1|few
TGTGCCACCAGTGAGGATAGAAGCAATCAGCCCCAGCATTTT
CATSEDRSNQPQHF
>TRBJ2-1|.|TRBV3-1|many
TGTGCCAGCACCACTAGGAATGAGCAGTTCTTC
CASTTRNEQFF
>TRBJ2-3|TRBD1|TRBV11-2|many
TGTGCCAGCAGCCTTCGGGACAGGCGAGACACAGATACGCAGTATTTT
CASSLRDRRDTDTQYF